This T cell receptor (beta chain) was profiled in a study of T cells in Graves' hyperthyroidism and ophthalmopathy. Study context: Once the initial diagnosis was made, peripheral blood was obtained before any treatment.

General study points: Blood samples included most of the expanded thyroid clonotypes exceeding 0.001. Ophthalmopathy was distinguished from stable hyperthyroidism by 13 V-J signatures.

At least 3 on the Clinical Activity Score was recorded for ophthalmopathy patients, who also had NOSPECS grade at least 4 and duration under 3 months. This clonotype was detected ten times or more. The target antigen is unknown. A read error may produce the germline difference seen at one junction end. Amplification of TCR beta CDR3 regions was performed using RNA transcripts as template. The TCR CDR3 first-round RT-PCR relied on the HTBI primer set. One entry per CDR3 protein results from TCRdb running MiXCR on the multiplex PCR reads. The repertoire holds 500,000 to 600,000 distinct CDR3 sequences, with 15% to 20% as singletons. The receptor comes from a man in his forties or fifties with Graves' ophthalmopathy. The sample comprised blood.

The CDR3 is CASSPLGGSYNEQFF. The CDR3, as DNA: TGTGCCAGCAGCCCCTTAGGGGGCTCCTACAATGAGCAGTTCTTC. The V gene is TRBV5-1, the J gene TRBJ2-1; D may be TRBD1 (6 bases). CDR1 is SGHRS, CDR2 YFSETQ, per germline. The CDR3 consists of 15 residues.